What follows are 29 T cell receptor beta chains derived from one specimen sequenced in a study of cytomegalovirus exposure and HLA in healthy donors. PCR primers comprised 60 Vbeta and 13 Jbeta primers. Profiled with immunoSEQ multiplex PCR; TCRdb holds only in-frame clones, not every one. The sample has roughly 120,000 clones, approximately 72% seen once. Source material: PBMCs. The receptors originated from a woman aged 40 to 50 in good health and CMV-seropositive.

This clone was seen only once. The chain couples TRBV18 to TRBJ2-1; weak D call: TRBD2 (5 bases). CDR1 KGHSH and CDR2 LQKENI come from the germline V gene. This CDR3 comprises 15 residues. Trimming stripped 2 bases from V and 5 bases from J, with 13 bases between. In DNA form, the CDR3 reads TGTGCCAGCTCACCAGGGAGAGGGTTCGACAATGAGCAGTTCTTC. It translates to CASSPGRGFDNEQFF.

The CDR3: CASSAGTGDSYNEQFF. Written as DNA, the CDR3 is TGTGCCAGCAGTGCCGGGACAGGGGACTCCTACAATGAGCAGTTCTTC. The chain couples TRBV6-1 to TRBJ2-1, with 10 bases identical to TRBD1. CDR3 length: 16 residues. Germline V gene data show CDR1 as MNHNS and CDR2 as SASEGT. Unmatched junction bases numbered 3, after V lost 4 bases and J lost 0 bases.

The sample holds a few counts of this clone. The chain combines TRBV7-6 with TRBJ2-3; tentative D call: TRBD2 (5 bases). V was trimmed by 5 bases and J by 3 bases, leaving 15 bases between them. Germline CDR1 and CDR2: SGHVS and FNYEAQ. The CDR3 is 15 residues long. The CDR3 region is CASSPLEGETDTQYF. In nucleotides, the CDR3 is TGTGCCAGCAGCCCTCTTGAGGGTGAAACAGATACGCAGTATTTT.

This chain joins TRBV30 and TRBJ2-7; 9 bases align to TRBD1. Germline CDR1 GTSNPN, CDR2 SVGIG (reference sequence). The CDR3 is made up of 19 amino acids. After removal of 0 bases from V and 4 bases from J, the junction contained 19 bases not matched to a gene. CDR3 DNA sequence: TGTGCCTGGAGTGTTTTAGCCCCCCACTTCCGGGACAGGGTGTACGAGCAGTACTTC. Amino acid sequence: CAWSVLAPHFRDRVYEQYF.

This clone was seen only once. The rearrangement joins TRBV7-8 to TRBJ1-5; a weak D match, TRBD1 (5 bases). Germline assignment: CDR1 SGHVS and CDR2 FQNEAQ. V was cut by 0 bases and J by 3 bases, with 9 bases left in between. The CDR3 has 15 amino acids. CDR3 region: CASSLAAGVNQPQHF. In DNA, the CDR3 is TGTGCCAGCAGCTTAGCGGCGGGGGTCAATCAGCCCCAGCATTTT.

This chain uses TRBV6-5 with TRBJ1-1, with unresolved D. From germline, CDR1 is MNHEY and CDR2 SVGAGI. Deletions cut 0 bases from V and 4 bases from J, with 15 bases between. There are 16 residues in the CDR3. CDR3 sequence reads: CASSYSKAGSFTEAFF. For the CDR3, the DNA is TGTGCCAGCAGTTACTCGAAAGCAGGATCCTTCACTGAAGCTTTCTTT.

The CDR3 DNA is TGCGCCAGCAGCTTGGGGGGCCGAGCCTACGAGCAGTACTTC. Protein product: CASSLGGRAYEQYF. This chain connects TRBV5-1 to TRBJ2-7; weak D call: TRBD1 (5 bases). Germline lookup yields CDR1 SGHRS and CDR2 YFSETQ. V gave up 0 bases and J gave up 2 bases, with 9 bases separating them. This CDR3 spans 14 amino acids. The full variable domain, completed using reference TRBV5-1 and TRBJ2-7, is KAGVTQTPRYLIKTRGQQVTLSCSPISGHRSVSWYQQTPGQGLQFLFEYFSETQRNKGNFPGRFSGRQFSNSRSEMNVSTLELGDSALYLCASSLGGRAYEQYFGPGTRLTVT.

The V call is TRBV7-2, the J call TRBJ2-3; D is unresolved. Per the germline V gene, CDR1 is SGHTA and CDR2 is FQGNSA. Trimming removed 7 bases at V and 2 bases at J, with 13 bases between. The CDR3 contains 14 residues. This chain's CDR3 is CASNSQAITDTQYF. As DNA, the CDR3 is TGTGCCAGCAATTCCCAGGCCATCACAGATACGCAGTATTTT.

The chain couples TRBV7-9 to TRBJ1-1, with D possibly being TRBD1 (6 bases). The CDR3 runs to 16 residues. Germline-derived CDR1 and CDR2 are SEHNR and FQNEAQ (reference sequence). Trimming stripped 5 bases from V and 1 base from J, with 17 bases between. This chain's CDR3 is CASSPSRGSGNTEAFF. DNA of the CDR3: TGTGCCAGCAGCCCCTCCAGGGGATCGGGGAACACTGAAGCTTTCTTT.

V usage is TRBV19 and J usage is TRBJ1-5, with D possibly being TRBD1 (5 bases). Germline CDR1 is LNHDA and CDR2 is SQIVND (reference sequence). The CDR3 length is 13 residues. Trimming pared 6 bases from V and 0 bases from J, leaving 6 bases between. The CDR3 loop is CASSDSSNQPQHF. The CDR3 DNA reads TGTGCCAGTAGCGACAGTAGCAATCAGCCCCAGCATTTT.

The V gene is TRBV29-1, the J gene TRBJ2-1, with D tentatively TRBD1 (6 bases). V dropped 6 bases and J dropped 0 bases, with 12 bases sitting between them. CDR3 length equals 14 residues. Per the germline V gene, CDR1 is SQVTM and CDR2 is ANQGSEA. The CDR3, as DNA: TGCAGCGTGCCAGGGGCGAGCTCCTACAATGAGCAGTTCTTC. It encodes CSVPGASSYNEQFF.

The chain couples TRBV5-5 to TRBJ1-1; TRBD1 matches at 7 bases. J lost 5 bases, V lost 4 bases, and 8 bases had no gene match. Germline CDR1 reads SGHKS; CDR2 reads YYEKEE (reference sequence). The CDR3 extends over 14 amino acids. Here the CDR3 reads CASSIPGGGTEAFF. The CDR3 coding sequence is TGTGCCAGCAGCATCCCAGGGGGAGGTACTGAAGCTTTCTTT.

This chain connects TRBV7-8 to TRBJ1-5; D may be TRBD1 (5 bases). The ends were cut back, 5 bases at V and 1 base at J, with 15 bases in the middle. CDR1 is SGHVS and CDR2 is FQNEAQ in the germline V gene. CDR3 length: 16 residues. CDR3 sequence (DNA): TGTGCCAGCAGCCTAGGCGGGGCAGGGAGCAATCAGCCCCAGCATTTT. Protein product: CASSLGGAGSNQPQHF.

The chain is built from TRBV6-6 and TRBJ2-5; a weak D match, TRBD1 (7 bases). Germline loops: CDR1 MNHNY, CDR2 SVGAGI (reference sequence). Trimming took 6 bases from V and 1 from J, leaving 12 bases between them. This CDR3 is 14 amino acids long. This CDR3 is CASSARGAQETQYF. CDR3 coding DNA: TGTGCCAGCAGCGCCAGGGGGGCCCAAGAGACCCAGTACTTC.

The CDR3 DNA follows: TGTGCCAGCAGCCCCCAGACACTTAACACTGAAGCTTTCTTT. Translating it yields CASSPQTLNTEAFF. This sequence joins TRBV13 and TRBJ1-1; D not certain. Looked up from germline, CDR1 is PRHDT and CDR2 is FYEKMQ (reference sequence). V gave up 5 bases and J gave up 2 bases, with 12 bases separating them. The CDR3 runs 14 residues.

The chain's CDR3 is CASSDSSLNTEAFF. In DNA form, the CDR3 reads TGTGCCAGCAGTGACTCATCGCTAAACACTGAAGCTTTCTTT. The V gene is TRBV6-4, the J gene TRBJ1-1, with D hard to call. The ends were cut back, 0 bases at V and 2 bases at J, with 7 bases in the middle. This CDR3 is 14 amino acids long. In germline, CDR1 is MRHNA, CDR2 SNTAGT.

This clone is a singleton in its sample. The chain couples TRBV12-5 to TRBJ2-7, with 9 bases fitting TRBD1. J lost 3 bases, V lost 5 bases, and 8 bases had no gene match. Germline V gives CDR1 LGHNT, CDR2 FRNRAP. The CDR3 has 15 amino acids. CDR3 region: CASGPPGTGFYEQYF. CDR3 DNA sequence: TGTGCTAGTGGTCCCCCCGGGACAGGGTTCTACGAGCAGTACTTC.

The chain employs TRBV2 and TRBJ2-7; 7 nucleotides match TRBD1. The CDR3 loop spans 13 amino acids. The junction had 7 bases not matched to a gene; V was cut back by 5 bases and J by 6 bases. Germline loops: CDR1 SNHLY, CDR2 FYNNEI. CDR3 in amino acids: CASSYTAGGEQYF. DNA of the CDR3: TGTGCCAGCAGTTATACCGCAGGGGGCGAGCAGTACTTC.

Worth noting for this clone: Other DNA sequences in this sample translate to the same CDR3. This chain uses TRBV5-6 with TRBJ1-1; D remains ambiguous. The V and J ends lost 3 bases and 5 bases respectively, with 8 bases between them. There are 12 residues in the CDR3. Germline V gene lookup returns CDR1 SGHDT and CDR2 YYEEEE. CDR3 region: CASSWGGTEAFF. The CDR3 DNA sequence: TGTGCCAGCAGCTGGGGAGGAACTGAAGCTTTCTTT. Drawing the rest from reference TRBV5-6 and TRBJ1-1, the complete variable domain is DAGVTQSPTHLIKTRGQQVTLRCSPKSGHDTVSWYQQALGQGPQFIFQYYEEEERQRGNFPDRFSGHQFPNYSSELNVNALLLGDSALYLCASSWGGTEAFFGQGTRLTVV.

DNA for the CDR3: TGTGCCAGCAGTGAGCGGTACAATGAGCAGTTCTTC. It specifies CASSERYNEQFF. V and J are TRBV6-1 and TRBJ2-1; no reliable D call. V dropped 3 bases and J dropped 4 bases, with 4 bases sitting between them. The CDR3 covers 12 residues. Germline V lookup: CDR1 MNHNS, CDR2 SASEGT.

The genes are TRBV9 and TRBJ2-5, with 13 bases identical to TRBD2. Germline CDR1 reads SGDLS; CDR2 reads YYNGEE. CDR3 length equals 15 residues. Trimming took 3 bases from V and 13 from J; bases not matched to a gene: 12. The CDR3 spells CASSERTSGGPEMYF. The DNA for the CDR3 is TGTGCCAGCAGCGAGCGGACTAGCGGGGGCCCCGAAATGTACTTC.

This clone was picked up a small number of times. The genes are TRBV5-1 and TRBJ1-6, with TRBD1 matching 7 bases. J gave up 2 bases and V 3 bases, and 5 bases lay outside the gene matches. This CDR3 is 16 amino acids long. Germline CDR1 SGHRS, CDR2 YFSETQ. CDR3 sequence: CASSSTGATYNSPLHF. CDR3 DNA: TGCGCCAGCAGCTCAACAGGGGCGACCTATAATTCACCCCTCCACTTT.

Only one count was recorded for this clone. The rearrangement uses TRBV7-3 and TRBJ2-5; TRBD2 might be the D (6 bases). The V gene lost 1 base and the J gene lost 2 bases, with 11 bases spanning the gap. CDR1 and CDR2 (germline): SGHTA, FQGTGA. There are 15 residues in the CDR3. The CDR3: CASSLNGRAQETQYF. Here the CDR3 DNA reads TGTGCCAGCAGCTTAAACGGGAGAGCTCAAGAGACCCAGTACTTC. The complete variable domain, with remaining parts taken from reference TRBV7-3 and TRBJ2-5, reads GAGVSQTPSNKVTEKGKYVELRCDPISGHTALYWYRQSLGQGPEFLIYFQGTGAADDSGLPNDRFFAVRPEGSVSTLKIQRTERGDSAVYLCASSLNGRAQETQYFGPGTRLLVL.

As DNA, the CDR3 is TGTGCCAGCAGACAGGGGGATACGCAGTATTTT. It encodes CASRQGDTQYF. The rearrangement joins TRBV27 to TRBJ2-3; TRBD1 matches at 7 bases. This CDR3 comprises 11 residues. Germline CDR1 and CDR2: MNHEY and SMNVEV (reference sequence). J lost 6 bases, V lost 6 bases, and 0 bases had no gene match.

This rearrangement joins TRBV29-1 to TRBJ1-1; maybe TRBD1 (6 bases). Germline lookup yields CDR1 SQVTM and CDR2 ANQGSEA. This CDR3 contains 13 residues. V was trimmed by 7 bases and J by 3 bases, leaving 15 bases between them. CDR3 in amino acids: CSAAQGADTEAFF. The CDR3 nucleotides are TGCAGCGCCGCACAGGGAGCGGACACTGAAGCTTTCTTT.

This clone was detected only once. The chain employs TRBV7-9 and TRBJ1-1; D possibly corresponds to TRBD1 (5 bases). Germline values: CDR1 SEHNR, CDR2 FQNEAQ (reference sequence). The CDR3 spans 16 residues. V lost 4 bases to trimming and J lost 6 bases, with 21 bases between them. This chain's CDR3 is CASSSAPSRGMAEAFF. The CDR3 nucleotides read TGTGCCAGCAGCTCCGCACCCTCACGGGGGATGGCTGAAGCTTTCTTT.

The chain recombines TRBV7-9 with TRBJ1-5; D ambiguous. The length of the CDR3 is 14 residues. Germline V CDR1 and CDR2: SEHNR, FQNEAQ (reference sequence). The germline V and J ends were trimmed by 2 bases and 7 bases, with 12 bases remaining between them. The CDR3 sequence is CASSLTGVRQPQHF. The DNA of the CDR3 is TGTGCCAGCAGCTTAACCGGGGTTAGACAGCCCCAGCATTTT.

The chain combines TRBV4-3 with TRBJ1-2; maybe TRBD1 (5 bases). The CDR3 runs 15 residues. The V gene lost 0 bases and the J gene lost 7 bases, with 15 bases spanning the gap. In germline, CDR1 is LGHNA, CDR2 YSLEER. CDR3 coding DNA: TGCGCCAGCAGCCAAGAATGGGAAGGGGCAGGTGGCTACACCTTC. It yields the protein CASSQEWEGAGGYTF.

V and J are TRBV9 and TRBJ1-1; no clear D gene. Deletions cut 0 bases from V and 3 bases from J, with 15 bases between. The CDR3 runs 16 residues. The germline V gene has CDR1 SGDLS and CDR2 YYNGEE. The CDR3 region has the DNA TGTGCCAGCAGCGTAGTTGGGAGCCCGATGGACACTGAAGCTTTCTTT. Translated: CASSVVGSPMDTEAFF.